This passage covers 15 T cell receptor beta chains from one sample sequenced in a study of blood T cell repertoires in COVID-19. Measured with immunoSEQ multiplex PCR; TCRdb has only the in-frame clones, and not every one. The table has around 160,000 clones, 82% seen once; the top ten hold around 15%. The sequenced sample was peripheral blood. The source of these receptors is a human donor with acute or convalescent COVID-19. The donor label of this sample is uncertain.

V and J are TRBV6-2 or TRBV6-3 and TRBJ2-7; 7 bases map to TRBD1. This CDR3 has 18 residues. In germline, CDR1 is MNHEY, CDR2 SVGEGT. After removal of 2 bases from V and 0 bases from J, the junction contained 13 bases not matched to a gene. The CDR3 sequence: CASSYRGRSRGSSYEQYF. The DNA of the CDR3 is TGTGCCAGCAGTTACCGGGGCCGGAGCAGGGGGAGCTCCTACGAGCAGTACTTC.

The chain joins TRBV6-5 to TRBJ1-2; D might be TRBD1 (6 bases). The CDR3 consists of 14 residues. V shed 5 bases and J shed 8 bases, with 18 bases lying between them. The germline V gene encodes CDR1 MNHEY and CDR2 SVGAGI. CDR3 sequence reads: CASSTLLGAQGYTF. The CDR3 region has the DNA TGTGCCAGCAGTACACTGTTGGGGGCGCAGGGCTACACCTTC.

As DNA, the CDR3 is TGTGCCAGCAGCGTAGAAGACAGGGGAGGCACTGAAGCTTTCTTT. Translating gives CASSVEDRGGTEAFF. The chain employs TRBV9 and TRBJ1-1, with TRBD1 matching 8 bases. CDR1 SGDLS and CDR2 YYNGEE come from the germline V gene. This CDR3 has 15 amino acids. The J segment lost 4 bases and the V segment lost 0 bases, leaving 5 bases of the junction unmatched.

The V and J genes are TRBV29-1 and TRBJ2-1; 10 bases agree with TRBD1. V was clipped by 3 bases and J by 8 bases; unmatched bases: 7. This CDR3 has 14 amino acids. Germline assignment: CDR1 SQVTM and CDR2 ANQGSEA. CDR3 nucleotides: TGCAGCGTTGATGCCCGGACAGGGGGTGATGAGCAGTTCTTC. Residues: CSVDARTGGDEQFF.

The chain has TRBV5-1 and TRBJ1-1, with unresolved D. V gave up 1 base and J gave up 11 bases, with 12 bases separating them. This CDR3 contains 12 residues. Germline-derived CDR1 and CDR2 are SGHRS and YFSETQ. The DNA for the CDR3 is TGCGCCAGCAGCTTGCCCGGGCCGGGGGCTTTCTTT. It yields the protein CASSLPGPGAFF.

This clone came up once. V and J are TRBV6-5 and TRBJ1-1; no clear D. Germline assignment: CDR1 MNHEY and CDR2 SVGAGI. The CDR3 extends over 13 amino acids. Trimming stripped 5 bases from V and 5 bases from J, with 12 bases between. The CDR3 nucleotides are TGTGCCAGCAGTCCCGTGGGGAGAACTGAAGCTTTCTTT. Translated, it gives CASSPVGRTEAFF.

The table lists this clone with a few counts. Relative to the germline gene, one junction end is altered; a read error may explain this. The chain joins TRBV2 to TRBJ2-7, with 9 bases aligning to TRBD1. The germline gives CDR1 SNHLY, CDR2 FYNNEI. The CDR3 sequence is 14 residues long. The CDR3 sequence is CASRHYGDRVSIFF. Written as DNA, the CDR3 is TGTGCCAGCAGACACTACGGGGACAGGGTTTCCATCTTCTTC.

This clone was picked up one time. V is TRBV5-6 and J is TRBJ2-5, with D possibly being TRBD2 (6 bases). Germline CDR1 SGHDT, CDR2 YYEEEE. CDR3 length: 14 residues. The V and J ends lost 4 bases and 2 bases respectively, with 12 bases between them. The CDR3 sequence is CASSPRDFQETQYF. In nucleotides, the CDR3 is TGTGCCAGCAGCCCCCGGGACTTTCAAGAGACCCAGTACTTC.

The J gene is TRBJ1-2, the V gene TRBV5-6; TRBD1 aligns across 10 bases. The germline V gene has CDR1 SGHDT and CDR2 YYEEEE. V trimming: 0 bases; J trimming: 3 bases; junction bases outside the gene matches: 5. The length of the CDR3 is 16 residues. CDR3 nucleotide sequence: TGTGCCAGCAGCTTGGCGACAGGGGGCGTTGACTATGGCTACACCTTC. This gives the protein CASSLATGGVDYGYTF.

The V call is TRBV30, the J call TRBJ2-5, with D perhaps TRBD2 (6 bases). Trimming left V 3 bases short and J 5 bases short, with 10 bases between. The CDR3 is made up of 12 amino acids. Germline V CDR1 and CDR2: GTSNPN, SVGIG (reference sequence). In DNA form, the CDR3 reads TGTGCCTGGAGGACTAGATCTGAGACCCAGTACTTC. As protein: CAWRTRSETQYF. The complete variable domain, with remaining parts taken from reference TRBV30 and TRBJ2-5, reads SQTIHQWPATLVQPVGSPLSLECTVEGTSNPNLYWYRQAAGRGLQLLFYSVGIGQISSEVPQNLSASRPQDRQFILSSKKLLLSDSGFYLCAWRTRSETQYFGPGTRLLVL.

The chain combines TRBV2 with TRBJ1-6; 7 nucleotides align to TRBD1. Germline V gene lookup returns CDR1 SNHLY and CDR2 FYNNEI. There are 17 residues in the CDR3. Trimming took 7 bases from V and 0 from J; bases not matched to a gene: 9. Written as DNA, the CDR3 is TGTGCCAGCATAGGAGGGACAGCGAGCTCCTATAATTCACCCCTCCACTTT. This encodes CASIGGTASSYNSPLHF.

J is TRBJ2-2 and V is TRBV19, with 8 bases identical to TRBD2. Germline V gives CDR1 LNHDA, CDR2 SQIVND (reference sequence). The V and J ends lost 6 bases and 5 bases, in that order; junction bases with no gene match: 11. The CDR3 length is 16 residues. The CDR3, as DNA: TGTGCCAGTAGATATAGGGCGCGGGGGGATACCGGGGAGCTGTTTTTT. Translation gives CASRYRARGDTGELFF. Looking up the rest from reference TRBV19 and TRBJ2-2 gives the full variable domain: DGGITQSPKYLFRKEGQNVTLSCEQNLNHDAMYWYRQDPGQGLRLIYYSQIVNDFQKGDIAEGYSVSREKKESFPLTVTSAQKNPTAFYLCASRYRARGDTGELFFGEGSRLTVL.

This chain connects TRBV27 to TRBJ1-3; the match to TRBD1 covers 8 bases. The CDR3 contains 16 residues. Per germline, CDR1 MNHEY and CDR2 SMNVEV (reference sequence). The V segment lost 0 bases and the J segment 2 bases; nucleotides outside the gene matches: 3. The CDR3 protein is CASSLSGRGPGNTIYF. In DNA, the CDR3 is TGTGCCAGCAGTTTATCGGGCAGGGGGCCTGGAAACACCATATATTTT.

The CDR3 reads CASRGTGGSNYGYTF. CDR3 nucleotide sequence: TGTGCCAGCAGGGGGACAGGGGGCTCAAACTATGGCTACACCTTC. This rearrangement joins TRBV5-5 to TRBJ1-2; 12 bases match TRBD1. This CDR3 is 15 amino acids long. Germline CDR1 is SGHKS and CDR2 is YYEKEE (reference sequence). The junction had 4 bases not matched to a gene; V was cut back by 5 bases and J by 2 bases.

This chain connects TRBV3-1 (or the pseudogene TRBV3-2) to TRBJ2-4, with TRBD2 identical over 7 bases. After removal of 4 bases from V and 1 base from J, the junction contained 7 bases not matched to a gene. Germline values: CDR1 LGHDT, CDR2 YNNKEL (reference sequence). The CDR3 loop spans 16 amino acids. The CDR3 protein is CASSPSGGGAKNIQYF. The CDR3 DNA reads as TGTGCCAGCAGCCCATCCGGGGGAGGGGCCAAAAACATTCAGTACTTC.